This T cell receptor (beta chain) is drawn from a study of cytomegalovirus exposure and HLA in healthy donors. Turning to the study itself: Early release data held some 80 million unique TCRs from HLA-typed donors. Whole-study results and caveats: Reportedly, TCR beta sequences accurately predicted HLA-A and HLA-B alleles in most subjects. The study dropped some indistinguishable V segments, TRBV6-2 and TRBV6-3 among them. The study listed 150 to 200 cytomegalovirus-associated TCR beta chains.

Germline lookup yields CDR1 SGHVS and CDR2 FQNEAQ. The ends were cut back, 7 bases at V and 4 bases at J, with 20 bases in the middle. The CDR3 is 16 residues long. Primers for the PCR totalled 60 Vbeta and 13 Jbeta. The assay was immunoSEQ multiplex PCR, and TCRdb's table has in-frame clones only and misses some. In the table there are 250,000 to 350,000 clones, roughly 80% of which are singletons. This clone is a singleton in its sample. Its antigen is still unknown. The sequencing input was PBMCs. The sequence was obtained from a girl aged 2 to 9 in good health and CMV-seronegative. V gene TRBV7-8 combines with J gene TRBJ2-1; D is possibly TRBD1 (6 bases). The CDR3 region has the DNA TGTGCCAGCACCTACGCAGCCAGGGGTTGGTACAATGAGCAGTTCTTC. Its protein is CASTYAARGWYNEQFF.